One and the same sample provided the 4 T cell receptor beta chains below, sequenced in a study of T-cell memory formation after mild COVID-19. TCRdb reprocessed the 5' RACE reads with MiXCR, giving one entry per CDR3 protein. This repertoire shows over 450,000 distinct CDR3 sequences, about a fifth found once; its top ten account for around an eighth. Material for sequencing was PBMCs or a T cell subset sorted from them (not recorded which). These receptors were collected from an adult woman who had mild COVID-19 (a few samples of this study predate the infection). Cell type and time point are not known.

This clonotype was seen only a few times. The chain employs TRBV11-2 and TRBJ2-4; 9 bases agree with TRBD2. CDR1 SGHAT and CDR2 FQNNGV come from the germline V gene. The CDR3 is 14 residues long. V trimming: 0 bases; J trimming: 12 bases; junction bases outside the gene matches: 6. The CDR3 bases are TGTGCCAGCAGCTTAGATATGCTAGCGGGGACTCAGTACTTC. This encodes CASSLDMLAGTQYF.

This clonotype was seen more than once but under ten times. The rearrangement uses TRBV20-1 and TRBJ2-3; TRBD2 aligns across 9 bases. The length of the CDR3 is 15 residues. J gave up 4 bases and V 3 bases, and 8 bases lay outside the gene matches. Germline-derived CDR1 and CDR2 are DFQATT and SNEGSKA (reference sequence). DNA for the CDR3: TGCAGTGCTAGTAAGGGACTAGCATTCGCAGATACGCAGTATTTT. It yields the protein CSASKGLAFADTQYF.

The rearrangement joins TRBV30 to TRBJ2-1; 7 nucleotides line up with TRBD2. CDR3 length: 16 residues. Germline CDR1 reads GTSNPN; CDR2 reads SVGIG (reference sequence). V lost 3 bases to trimming and J lost 8 bases; unmatched junction nucleotides: 16. CDR3 DNA: TGTGCCTGGAGGCTCGCCCGGGGACTACGAAGAGATGAGCAGTTCTTC. It specifies CAWRLARGLRRDEQFF. The variable domain in full, with the rest retrieved from reference TRBV30 and TRBJ2-1, is SQTIHQWPATLVQPVGSPLSLECTVEGTSNPNLYWYRQAAGRGLQLLFYSVGIGQISSEVPQNLSASRPQDRQFILSSKKLLLSDSGFYLCAWRLARGLRRDEQFFGPGTRLTVL.

V usage is TRBV27 and J usage is TRBJ1-1; D possibly corresponds to TRBD1 (5 bases). CDR3 length: 16 amino acids. V lost 5 bases and J 0 bases, leaving 16 bases between the germline ends. Germline CDR1 is MNHEY and CDR2 is SMNVEV (reference sequence). As DNA, the CDR3 is TGTGCCAGCAGTCCCAGGGACGGTTACATGAACACTGAAGCTTTCTTT. Its translation: CASSPRDGYMNTEAFF.